The next 8 T cell receptor beta chains were all read from a single sample in a study of OX40 agonist ivuxolimab in advanced cancers. Libraries were prepared by immunoSEQ multiplex PCR; TCRdb keeps only in-frame clonotypes and omits some of them. The sample has more than 45,000 clones, 80% to 90% seen once; the top ten hold about 12%. The sample here was CD4+ or CD8+ T cells sorted from blood, taken in a trial of the OX40 agonist ivuxolimab. Receptors originate from an adult with an advanced solid tumor such as melanoma, head and neck, liver or kidney cancer.

The chain has TRBV9 and TRBJ1-1; D gene ambiguous. Germline lookup yields CDR1 SGDLS and CDR2 YYNGEE. The CDR3 spans 13 residues. V was clipped by 0 bases and J by 1 base, with 4 bases between them. The CDR3 DNA is TGTGCCAGCAGCGTAGATCAGAACACTGAAGCTTTCTTT. As protein: CASSVDQNTEAFF.

J is TRBJ2-3 and V is TRBV7-6; TRBD2 might be the D (5 bases). V gave up 5 bases and J gave up 0 bases, with 9 bases separating them. Germline V gene lookup returns CDR1 SGHVS and CDR2 FNYEAQ. The CDR3 has 14 amino acids. The CDR3 protein is CASSQTTSTDTQYF. The CDR3 region has the DNA TGTGCCAGCAGCCAGACTACTAGCACAGATACGCAGTATTTT.

This chain links TRBV2 with TRBJ1-6; D is ambiguous. The CDR3 has 16 residues. Germline values: CDR1 SNHLY, CDR2 FYNNEI. The germline V and J ends were trimmed by 4 bases and 0 bases, with 10 bases remaining between them. CDR3 DNA: TGTGCCAGCAGTGTGCGACGGAGCTCCTATAATTCACCCCTCCACTTT. Amino acid sequence: CASSVRRSSYNSPLHF.

This clone was observed a few times. CDR3 residues: CASSFQVLDEQFF. CDR3 DNA: TGTGCCAGCAGCTTTCAGGTATTGGATGAGCAGTTCTTC. The chain has TRBV7-6 and TRBJ2-1; D ambiguous. V gave up 3 bases and J gave up 8 bases, with 11 bases separating them. The CDR3 loop spans 13 amino acids. Germline CDR1 reads SGHVS; CDR2 reads FNYEAQ.

In DNA form, the CDR3 reads TGTGCCAGCAGTGAGGGGACAGGGGGCAGAGAGCAGTACTTC. Its protein is CASSEGTGGREQYF. The chain has TRBV27 and TRBJ2-7; 12 nucleotides align to TRBD1. J lost 7 bases, V lost 5 bases, and 6 bases had no gene match. The CDR3 contains 14 residues. In germline, CDR1 is MNHEY, CDR2 SMNVEV (reference sequence).

This sequence joins TRBV28 and TRBJ2-3, with TRBD1 identical over 7 bases. The CDR3 length is 16 residues. In germline, CDR1 is MDHEN, CDR2 SYDVKM. V shed 1 base, J shed 1 base, and the junction held 5 bases outside the gene matches. The chain's CDR3 is CASSLYETGRTDTQYF. The CDR3, as DNA: TGTGCCAGCAGTTTATACGAGACAGGGCGCACAGATACGCAGTATTTT.

This sequence joins TRBV27 and TRBJ1-2; D might be TRBD1 (5 bases). The germline CDR1 and CDR2 sequences are MNHEY and SMNVEV (reference sequence). There are 15 residues in the CDR3. V dropped 0 bases and J dropped 6 bases, with 14 bases sitting between them. The CDR3 reads CASSLSNSRVHGYTF. CDR3 nucleotide sequence: TGTGCCAGCAGTTTATCGAATTCCAGGGTTCATGGCTACACCTTC.

The V call is TRBV6-5, the J call TRBJ2-2, with 8 bases fitting TRBD2. The CDR3 covers 15 residues. The trim removed 0 bases at V and 7 bases at J, leaving 4 bases unmatched. Germline V gives CDR1 MNHEY, CDR2 SVGAGI. DNA of the CDR3: TGTGCCAGCAGTTACTCGGCGCTAGCGGGCGGGGAGCTGTTTTTT. It encodes CASSYSALAGGELFF.